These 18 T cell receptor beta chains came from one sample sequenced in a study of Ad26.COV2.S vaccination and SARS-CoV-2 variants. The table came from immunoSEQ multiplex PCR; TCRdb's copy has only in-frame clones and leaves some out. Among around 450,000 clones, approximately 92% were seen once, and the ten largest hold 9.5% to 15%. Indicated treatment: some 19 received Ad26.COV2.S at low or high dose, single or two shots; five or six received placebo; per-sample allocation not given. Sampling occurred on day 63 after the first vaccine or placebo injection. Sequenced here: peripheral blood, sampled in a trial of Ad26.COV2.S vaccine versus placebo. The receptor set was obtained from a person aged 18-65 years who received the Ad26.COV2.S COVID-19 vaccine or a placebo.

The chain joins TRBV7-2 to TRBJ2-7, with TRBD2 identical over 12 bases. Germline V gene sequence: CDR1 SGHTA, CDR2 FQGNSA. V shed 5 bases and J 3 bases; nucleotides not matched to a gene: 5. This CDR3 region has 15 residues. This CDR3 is CASSDGLAGYYEQYF. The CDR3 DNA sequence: TGTGCCAGCAGCGACGGACTAGCGGGGTACTACGAGCAGTACTTC.

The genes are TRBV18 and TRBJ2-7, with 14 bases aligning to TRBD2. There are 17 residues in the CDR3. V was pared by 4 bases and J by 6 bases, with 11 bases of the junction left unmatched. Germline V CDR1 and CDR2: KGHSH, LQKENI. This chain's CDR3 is CASSHNVGLAGVVEQYF. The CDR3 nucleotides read TGTGCCAGCTCACACAACGTGGGACTAGCGGGAGTGGTCGAGCAGTACTTC.

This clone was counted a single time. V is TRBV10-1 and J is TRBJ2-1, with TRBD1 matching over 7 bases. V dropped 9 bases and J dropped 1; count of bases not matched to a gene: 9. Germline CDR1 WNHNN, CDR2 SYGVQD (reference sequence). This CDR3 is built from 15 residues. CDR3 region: CASSPGTESYNEQFF. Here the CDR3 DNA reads TGCGCCAGTAGCCCCGGGACAGAGTCCTACAATGAGCAGTTCTTC.

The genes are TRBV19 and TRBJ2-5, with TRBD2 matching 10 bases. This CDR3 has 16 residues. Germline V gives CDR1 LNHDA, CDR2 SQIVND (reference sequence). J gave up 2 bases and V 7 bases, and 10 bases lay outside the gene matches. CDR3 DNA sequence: TGTGCCAGTATGAAGAGCGGGAGGGCGTTACAAGAGACCCAGTACTTC. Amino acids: CASMKSGRALQETQYF. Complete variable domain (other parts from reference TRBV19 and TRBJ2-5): DGGITQSPKYLFRKEGQNVTLSCEQNLNHDAMYWYRQDPGQGLRLIYYSQIVNDFQKGDIAEGYSVSREKKESFPLTVTSAQKNPTAFYLCASMKSGRALQETQYFGPGTRLLVL.

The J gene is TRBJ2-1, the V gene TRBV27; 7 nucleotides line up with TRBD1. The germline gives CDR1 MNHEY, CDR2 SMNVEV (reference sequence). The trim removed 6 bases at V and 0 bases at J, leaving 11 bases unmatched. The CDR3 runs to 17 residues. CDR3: CASSQTGAVDSYNEQFF. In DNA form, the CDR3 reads TGTGCCAGCAGCCAAACAGGGGCGGTGGACTCCTACAATGAGCAGTTCTTC.

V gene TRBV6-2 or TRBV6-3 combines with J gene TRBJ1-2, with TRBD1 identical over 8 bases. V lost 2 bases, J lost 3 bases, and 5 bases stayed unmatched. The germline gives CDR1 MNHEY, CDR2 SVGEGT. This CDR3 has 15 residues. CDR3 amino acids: CASSYGQGVDYGYTF. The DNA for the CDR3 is TGTGCCAGCAGTTACGGACAGGGAGTGGACTATGGCTACACCTTC.

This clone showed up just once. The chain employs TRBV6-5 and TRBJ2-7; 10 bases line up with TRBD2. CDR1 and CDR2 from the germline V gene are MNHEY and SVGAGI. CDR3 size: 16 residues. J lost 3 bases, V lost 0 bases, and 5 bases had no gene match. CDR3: CASSYSGLAGVYEQYF. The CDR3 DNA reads TGTGCCAGCAGTTACTCGGGGCTAGCGGGAGTCTACGAGCAGTACTTC.

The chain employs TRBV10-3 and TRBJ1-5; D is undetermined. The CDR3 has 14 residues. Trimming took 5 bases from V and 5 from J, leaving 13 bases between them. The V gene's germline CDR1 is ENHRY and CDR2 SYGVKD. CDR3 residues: CAISPAGSYQPQHF. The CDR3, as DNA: TGTGCCATCAGTCCCGCAGGCTCGTATCAGCCCCAGCATTTT.

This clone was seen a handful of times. CDR3 amino acids: CASSLVAGAAEAFF. The CDR3 coding sequence is TGTGCCAGCAGCCTCGTAGCGGGGGCCGCTGAAGCTTTCTTT. V usage is TRBV7-9 and J usage is TRBJ1-1, with D perhaps TRBD1 (6 bases). V was shortened by 5 bases and J by 6 bases, with 16 bases between the two germline ends. Germline loops: CDR1 SEHNR, CDR2 FQNEAQ (reference sequence). The CDR3 consists of 14 residues.

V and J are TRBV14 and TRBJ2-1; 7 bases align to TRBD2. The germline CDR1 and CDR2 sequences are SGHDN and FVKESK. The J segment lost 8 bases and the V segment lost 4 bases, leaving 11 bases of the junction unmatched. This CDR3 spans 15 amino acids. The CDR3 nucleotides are TGTGCCAGCAGCCCTAGACTAGCAACTCACGATGAGCAGTTCTTC. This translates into CASSPRLATHDEQFF.

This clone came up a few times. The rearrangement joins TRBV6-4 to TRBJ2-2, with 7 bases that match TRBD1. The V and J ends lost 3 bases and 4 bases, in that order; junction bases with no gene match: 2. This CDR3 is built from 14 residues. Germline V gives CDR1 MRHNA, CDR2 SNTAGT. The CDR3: CASSEGQTTGELFF. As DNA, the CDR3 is TGTGCCAGCAGTGAGGGACAGACCACCGGGGAGCTGTTTTTT.

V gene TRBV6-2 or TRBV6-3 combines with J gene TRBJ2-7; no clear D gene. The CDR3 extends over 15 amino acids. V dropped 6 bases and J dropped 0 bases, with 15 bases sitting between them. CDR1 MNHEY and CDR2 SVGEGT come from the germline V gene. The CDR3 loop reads CASSRAAFSSYEQYF. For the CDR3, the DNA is TGTGCCAGCAGCCGGGCGGCGTTTAGCTCCTACGAGCAGTACTTC.

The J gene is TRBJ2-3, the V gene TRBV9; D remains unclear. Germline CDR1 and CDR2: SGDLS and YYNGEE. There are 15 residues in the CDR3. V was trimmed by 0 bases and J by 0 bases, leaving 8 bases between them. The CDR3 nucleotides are TGTGCCAGCAGCGTAGGCTCTTTTAGCACAGATACGCAGTATTTT. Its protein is CASSVGSFSTDTQYF.

The CDR3 nucleotides are TGTGCCAGCAGCAATAGTCAGCGGGAGTATCACGGGGAGCTGTTTTTT. Residues: CASSNSQREYHGELFF. The chain joins TRBV7-8 to TRBJ2-2, with 8 bases aligning to TRBD2. Trimming at V came to 5 bases and at J to 7 bases, leaving 12 bases not matched to a gene. There are 16 residues in the CDR3. Looked up from germline, CDR1 is SGHVS and CDR2 is FQNEAQ.

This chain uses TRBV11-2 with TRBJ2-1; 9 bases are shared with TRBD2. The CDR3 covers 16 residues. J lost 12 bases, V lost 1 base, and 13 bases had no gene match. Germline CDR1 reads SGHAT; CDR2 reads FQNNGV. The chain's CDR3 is CASSLVGSGSGFGQFF. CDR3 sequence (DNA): TGTGCCAGCAGCTTAGTGGGTAGCGGGAGTGGGTTTGGGCAGTTCTTC.

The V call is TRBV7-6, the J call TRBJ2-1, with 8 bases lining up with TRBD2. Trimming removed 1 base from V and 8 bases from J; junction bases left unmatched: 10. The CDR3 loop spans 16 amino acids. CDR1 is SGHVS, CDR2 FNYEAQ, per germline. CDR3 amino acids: CASSLDVRGRIDEQFF. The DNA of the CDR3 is TGTGCCAGCAGCTTAGATGTGCGCGGGAGGATAGATGAGCAGTTCTTC.

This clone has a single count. Here the CDR3 reads CASADTNYGYTF. DNA for the CDR3: TGTGCCAGCGCCGACACTAACTATGGCTACACCTTC. The chain links TRBV18 to TRBJ1-2; D is unclear. V dropped 8 bases and J dropped 0 bases, with 7 bases sitting between them. Per the germline V gene, CDR1 is KGHSH and CDR2 is LQKENI. This CDR3 has 12 amino acids.

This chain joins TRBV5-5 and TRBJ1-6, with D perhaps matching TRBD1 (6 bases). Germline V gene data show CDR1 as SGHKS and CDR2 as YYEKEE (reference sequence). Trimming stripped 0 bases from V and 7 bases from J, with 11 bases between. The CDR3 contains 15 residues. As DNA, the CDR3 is TGTGCCAGCAGCTTGGTAACAGGGTACAATTCACCCCTCCACTTT. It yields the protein CASSLVTGYNSPLHF.